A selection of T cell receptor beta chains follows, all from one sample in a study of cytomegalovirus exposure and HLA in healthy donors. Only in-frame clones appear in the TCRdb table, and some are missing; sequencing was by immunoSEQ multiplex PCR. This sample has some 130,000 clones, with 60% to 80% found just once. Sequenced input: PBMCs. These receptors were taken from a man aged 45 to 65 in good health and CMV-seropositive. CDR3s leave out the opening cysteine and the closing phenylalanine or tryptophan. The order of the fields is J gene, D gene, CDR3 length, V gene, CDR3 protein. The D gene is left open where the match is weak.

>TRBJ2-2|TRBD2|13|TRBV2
ASIRERGNTGELF
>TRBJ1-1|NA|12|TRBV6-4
ASSERQANTEAF
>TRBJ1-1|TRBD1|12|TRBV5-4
ASSPGTGGTEAF
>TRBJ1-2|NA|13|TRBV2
ASLFLAANNYGYT
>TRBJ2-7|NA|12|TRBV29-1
SVEARGARGEQY
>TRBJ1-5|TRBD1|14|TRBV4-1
ASSQEGAVSPQPQH
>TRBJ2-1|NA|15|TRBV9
ASSGRGGGGPYNEQF
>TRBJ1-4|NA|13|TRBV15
ATSRDQSTNEKLF
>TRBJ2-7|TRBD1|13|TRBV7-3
ASSLSGTGGYEQY
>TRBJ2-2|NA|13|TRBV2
ASSWRGPYTGELF
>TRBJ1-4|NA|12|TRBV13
ASSLGGAGEKLF
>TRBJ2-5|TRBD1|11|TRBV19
ASRGTDQETQY
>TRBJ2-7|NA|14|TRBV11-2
ASSFTSPGLSYEQY
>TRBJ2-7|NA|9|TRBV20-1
SAAGAYEQY
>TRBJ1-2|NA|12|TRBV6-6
ASSYGRGAGGYT
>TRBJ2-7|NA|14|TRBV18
ASSPFRVGENAEQY
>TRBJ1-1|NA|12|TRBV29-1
SVVGDNRDTEAF
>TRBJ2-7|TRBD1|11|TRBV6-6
ASSPTGGDEQY
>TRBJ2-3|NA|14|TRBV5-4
ASSLGDSGGTDTQY
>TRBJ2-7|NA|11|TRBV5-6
ASSLLGDYEQY
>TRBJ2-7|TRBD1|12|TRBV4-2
ASSQRDSAYEQY
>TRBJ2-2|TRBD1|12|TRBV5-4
ASSRTGADGELF
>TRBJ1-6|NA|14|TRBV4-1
ASSQEERSKNSPLH
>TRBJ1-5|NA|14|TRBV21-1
ASSKRDRGTDQPQH
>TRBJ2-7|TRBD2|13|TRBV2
ASTDFSGGNDEQY
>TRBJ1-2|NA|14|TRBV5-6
ASRPAARESNYGYT
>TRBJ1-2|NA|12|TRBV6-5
ASSYSRGNYGYT
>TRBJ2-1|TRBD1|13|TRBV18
ASSLGTGVVNEQF
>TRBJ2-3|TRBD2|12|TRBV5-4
ASRSREGRDTQY
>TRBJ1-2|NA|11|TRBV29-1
SVEDQGTDGYT
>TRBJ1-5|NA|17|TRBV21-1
ASGRGGQGLLWGNQPQH
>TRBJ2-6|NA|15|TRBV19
ASNPRRAMSGANVLT
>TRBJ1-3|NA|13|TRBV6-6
ASSYSRDFGNTIY
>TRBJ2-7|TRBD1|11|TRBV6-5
ASSEGGFGEQY
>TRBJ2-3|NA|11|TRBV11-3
ASSLGGTDTQY
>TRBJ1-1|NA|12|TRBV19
ASSIGGRNTEAF
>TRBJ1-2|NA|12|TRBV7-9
ASSLGARGYGYT
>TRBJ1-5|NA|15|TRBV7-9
SSSLAGGGESNQPQH
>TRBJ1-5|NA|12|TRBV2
ASNRGQGNQPQH
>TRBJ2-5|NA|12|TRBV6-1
ASSDGGGRETQY
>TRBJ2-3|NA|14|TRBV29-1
SVPPGAQRDTDTQY
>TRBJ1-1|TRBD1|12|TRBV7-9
ASSYDRARTEAF
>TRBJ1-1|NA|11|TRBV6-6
ASSYAQGTEAF
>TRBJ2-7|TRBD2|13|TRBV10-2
ASSPPGTNRHEQY
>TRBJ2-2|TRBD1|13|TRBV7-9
ASRPGTGNTGELF
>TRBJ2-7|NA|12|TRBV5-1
ASSLEALYNEQY
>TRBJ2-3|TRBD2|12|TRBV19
ASSVLAGADTQY
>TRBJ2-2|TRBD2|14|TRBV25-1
ASSESLAGRTGELF
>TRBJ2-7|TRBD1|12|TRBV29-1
SVAWDRGSYEQY
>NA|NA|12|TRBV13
ASSLTGPAYEQY
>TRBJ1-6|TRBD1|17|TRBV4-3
ASSQDIRTGWTYNSPLH
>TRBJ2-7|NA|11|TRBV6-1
ASSAQKSYEQY
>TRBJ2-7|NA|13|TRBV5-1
ASSIQGSHYDEQY
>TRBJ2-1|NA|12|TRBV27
ASRYRASYNEQF
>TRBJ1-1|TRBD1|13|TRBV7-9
ASSPQQGRDTEAF
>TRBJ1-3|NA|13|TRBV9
ASSRLDSAGNTIY
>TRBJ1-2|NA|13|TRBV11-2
ASSSPRRDPYGFA
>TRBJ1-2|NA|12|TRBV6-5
ASTRRRPGYGYT